The entry below gives a single T cell receptor (beta chain) sequence along with its context. As handled by the study authors: Nucleated cell number was recorded as an estimate derived from reference gene primer amplification. TCRdb's table, derived via immunoSEQ multiplex PCR, lists solely in-frame clones and lacks some. V and J calls and clone size are those listed in that table; D and trimming were worked out from the DNA. The repertoire includes a few hundred thousand clones, around 87% of them detected once, and 7.8% sits in the top ten. The data originate from a study of blood T cell repertoires in COVID-19. Study background: The United States, Italy and Spain supplied acute and convalescent COVID-19 samples. PBMCs, B-cell-depleted T cells, or T cells provided the cDNA or gDNA that made up the material.

Germline assignment: CDR1 MDHEN and CDR2 SYDVKM. The CDR3 runs 15 residues. The V and J ends lost 3 bases and 0 bases respectively, with 11 bases between them. This sequence originates from a woman between 50 and 59 years old who had recovered from COVID-19. V and J are TRBV28 and TRBJ1-1; D remains unclear. The specimen sequenced was peripheral blood. CDR3 region: CASSLEGFMNTEAFF. The CDR3 DNA reads as TGTGCCAGCAGTTTGGAGGGCTTCATGAACACTGAAGCTTTCTTT.